The 21 T cell receptor beta chains listed next were all sequenced from one sample in a study of T cell responses to AZD1222 COVID-19 vaccine. Clones were read by immunoSEQ multiplex PCR, and TCRdb kept only the in-frame ones, dropping some. The data contain over 85,000 clones, 80% to 90% of them singletons. The specimen was peripheral blood, collected on day 0 of AZD1222 vaccination. All receptors come from an adult in good health.

The chain couples TRBV4-2 to TRBJ1-2, with D tentatively TRBD1 (5 bases). Between the trimmed V and J ends, which lost 0 bases and 0 bases, there was a span of 11 bases. The germline CDR1 and CDR2 sequences are LGHNA and YNFKEQ. The CDR3 has 16 residues. CDR3 amino acids: CASSQELRGSNYGYTF. For the CDR3, the DNA is TGTGCCAGCAGCCAAGAATTAAGGGGATCTAACTATGGCTACACCTTC.

The chain recombines TRBV19 with TRBJ1-5; TRBD1 is a possible D gene (5 bases). Germline lookup yields CDR1 LNHDA and CDR2 SQIVND (reference sequence). This CDR3 contains 17 residues. The V and J ends lost 7 bases and 4 bases respectively, with 23 bases between them. CDR3 region: CASTLEGFEGVNQPQHF. As DNA, the CDR3 is TGTGCCAGTACCTTAGAAGGCTTCGAAGGGGTGAATCAGCCCCAGCATTTT.

The chain links TRBV30 to TRBJ1-3; tentatively, D is TRBD1 (5 bases). Germline-derived CDR1 and CDR2 are GTSNPN and SVGIG (reference sequence). The CDR3 totals 16 residues. The germline V and J ends were trimmed by 0 bases and 0 bases, with 12 bases remaining between them. The CDR3: CAWSVRGTHSGNTIYF. The CDR3 DNA is TGTGCCTGGAGTGTCCGAGGGACCCACTCTGGAAACACCATATATTTT. Full variable domain (outside the CDR3, taken from reference TRBV30 and TRBJ1-3): SQTIHQWPATLVQPVGSPLSLECTVEGTSNPNLYWYRQAAGRGLQLLFYSVGIGQISSEVPQNLSASRPQDRQFILSSKKLLLSDSGFYLCAWSVRGTHSGNTIYFGEGSWLTVV.

The rearrangement joins TRBV28 to TRBJ2-1; D tentatively fits TRBD1 or TRBD2 (5 bases each). This CDR3 has 16 residues. V was trimmed by 10 bases and J by 4 bases, leaving 23 bases between them. Looked up from germline, CDR1 is MDHEN and CDR2 is SYDVKM. CDR3 loop: CATQGWGADQYNEQFF. CDR3 nucleotides: TGTGCCACCCAGGGTTGGGGAGCAGACCAATACAATGAGCAGTTCTTC.

This rearrangement joins TRBV7-2 to TRBJ2-5; the D is unclear. This CDR3 has 14 residues. The V gene's germline CDR1 is SGHTA and CDR2 FQGNSA. Trimming removed 3 bases from V and 4 bases from J, with 12 bases in between. This CDR3 reads CASSFWGLSETQYF. In DNA form, the CDR3 reads TGTGCCAGCAGCTTCTGGGGTTTGTCAGAGACCCAGTACTTC.

The genes are TRBV19 and TRBJ2-3; 9 nucleotides line up with TRBD2. Germline CDR1 is LNHDA and CDR2 is SQIVND (reference sequence). This CDR3 has 16 residues. After removal of 4 bases from V and 4 bases from J, the junction contained 9 bases not matched to a gene. DNA of the CDR3: TGTGCCAGTAGTAGCCCTGGGACTAGCTGGCCAGATACGCAGTATTTT. Translating gives CASSSPGTSWPDTQYF.

This chain joins TRBV7-9 and TRBJ2-1; D is undetermined. The CDR3 spans 14 residues. Looked up from germline, CDR1 is SEHNR and CDR2 is FQNEAQ (reference sequence). Trimming cost V 5 bases and J 8 bases, with 16 bases left between them. CDR3 sequence reads: CASSPHDMFYEQFF. DNA of the CDR3: TGTGCCAGCAGCCCACACGACATGTTCTATGAGCAGTTCTTC.

This clone was found once. The V gene is TRBV28, the J gene TRBJ2-1; D tentatively reads TRBD1 or TRBD2 (7 bases each). This CDR3 contains 13 residues. Trimming left V 6 bases short and J 5 bases short, with 11 bases between. Germline V gene sequence: CDR1 MDHEN, CDR2 SYDVKM. CDR3 in amino acids: CASRQGRDNEQFF. In DNA form, the CDR3 reads TGTGCCAGCAGACAGGGGAGGGACAATGAGCAGTTCTTC.

This chain connects TRBV6-5 to TRBJ1-2; 9 bases are a match to TRBD1. In germline, CDR1 is MNHEY, CDR2 SVGAGI. V gave up 0 bases and J gave up 4 bases; unmatched junction bases: 6. This CDR3 is 16 amino acids long. CDR3 DNA: TGTGCCAGCAGTTACTCCGACAGGGGGTGGGGCTATGGCTACACCTTC. Amino acids: CASSYSDRGWGYGYTF.

The chain uses TRBV5-1 and TRBJ2-5; 7 positions match TRBD1. This CDR3 is built from 14 residues. Per germline, CDR1 SGHRS and CDR2 YFSETQ. V lost 5 bases and J lost 6; bases outside the gene matches: 10. This CDR3 reads CASRTGTAAQTQYF. The CDR3 nucleotides are TGCGCCAGCAGGACCGGGACAGCCGCTCAGACCCAGTACTTC.

The chain couples TRBV4-2 to TRBJ2-1; 11 bases match TRBD2. Trimming cost V 0 bases and J 4 bases; bases outside gene matches: 2. This CDR3 is built from 16 residues. Germline loops: CDR1 LGHNA, CDR2 YNFKEQ. CDR3 DNA: TGTGCCAGCAGCCAAGAACTAGCGGGGGAATACAATGAGCAGTTCTTC. Translating gives CASSQELAGEYNEQFF.

The V gene is TRBV2, the J gene TRBJ2-1, with TRBD1 matching over 7 bases. This CDR3 has 13 residues. Germline CDR1 and CDR2: SNHLY and FYNNEI. With V trimmed by 6 bases and J by 12 bases, 11 bases remained unmatched. CDR3 coding DNA: TGTGCCAGCAGCCCGTCAGTCAGACAGGGGCAGTTCTTC. This sequence encodes CASSPSVRQGQFF.

This clone was seen only a few times. V gene TRBV6-5 combines with J gene TRBJ1-4; 10 bases fit TRBD1. V shed 7 bases and J 7 bases; nucleotides not matched to a gene: 6. The CDR3 spans 14 residues. CDR1 and CDR2 (germline): MNHEY, SVGAGI. CDR3 in DNA: TGTGCCAGCATTCCCGGGACAGGGGTTGAAAAACTGTTTTTT. It is translated as CASIPGTGVEKLFF.

The V and J genes are TRBV5-1 and TRBJ1-2, with TRBD1 matching over 12 bases. V gave up 4 bases and J gave up 0 bases; unmatched junction bases: 7. The CDR3 consists of 17 residues. CDR1 is SGHRS and CDR2 is YFSETQ in the germline V gene. Here the CDR3 reads CASSTGQGARSNYGYTF. For the CDR3, the DNA is TGCGCCAGCAGCACGGGACAGGGGGCCCGCTCTAACTATGGCTACACCTTC.

The chain couples TRBV5-5 to TRBJ1-1; 9 nucleotides line up with TRBD1. V shed 8 bases, J shed 4 bases, and the junction held 9 bases outside the gene matches. CDR1 and CDR2 (germline): SGHKS, YYEKEE (reference sequence). This CDR3 has 14 amino acids. CDR3 region: CASVRDRAGTEAFF. CDR3 DNA: TGTGCCAGTGTCCGGGACAGGGCGGGCACTGAAGCTTTCTTT.

The rearrangement links TRBV24-1 to TRBJ2-2; D gene unclear. CDR1 and CDR2 from the germline V gene are KGHDR and SFDVKD. This CDR3 has 15 amino acids. Trimming cost V 3 bases and J 5 bases, with 12 bases left between them. CDR3 protein: CATSDERTETGELFF. CDR3 DNA sequence: TGTGCCACCAGTGATGAACGGACGGAAACCGGGGAGCTGTTTTTT.

The gene calls are TRBV19 and TRBJ2-2; D gene unclear. Trimming shortened V by 3 bases and J by 5 bases, and 7 bases separated the two germline ends. The CDR3 is 13 amino acids. The germline V gene encodes CDR1 LNHDA and CDR2 SQIVND (reference sequence). CDR3 amino acids: CASSMAGTGELFF. CDR3 sequence (DNA): TGTGCCAGTAGTATGGCCGGTACCGGGGAGCTGTTTTTT.

The genes are TRBV7-3 and TRBJ2-7, with 13 nucleotides matching TRBD2. Germline CDR1 SGHTA, CDR2 FQGTGA. This CDR3 has 16 amino acids. Trimming at V came to 5 bases and at J to 5 bases, leaving 9 bases not matched to a gene. The CDR3, as DNA: TGTGCCAGCAGCCCGGGACTAGCGGGAAGTAAGGACGAGCAGTACTTC. The encoded protein is CASSPGLAGSKDEQYF.

This sequence joins TRBV2 and TRBJ1-2, with no clear D. Trimming left V 4 bases short and J 6 bases short, with 15 bases between. The V gene's germline CDR1 is SNHLY and CDR2 FYNNEI. This CDR3 is built from 14 residues. Written as DNA, the CDR3 is TGTGCCAGCAGTGCCCGGGTAGGGTTCGATGGCTACACCTTC. It encodes CASSARVGFDGYTF.

The chain employs TRBV7-3 and TRBJ1-1; D unclear. The germline V gene encodes CDR1 SGHTA and CDR2 FQGTGA. Trimming cost V 2 bases and J 0 bases, with 7 bases left between them. The CDR3 covers 14 residues. This CDR3 is CASSLGGMNTEAFF. The DNA for the CDR3 is TGTGCCAGCAGCTTAGGAGGGATGAACACTGAAGCTTTCTTT.

This chain connects TRBV7-6 to TRBJ1-4, with 9 positions matching TRBD1. Germline loops: CDR1 SGHVS, CDR2 FNYEAQ. The CDR3 contains 15 residues. V was clipped by 5 bases and J by 5 bases; unmatched bases: 6. CDR3 nucleotides: TGTGCCAGCAGCGCATGGGACAGGGAGAATGAAAAACTGTTTTTT. As protein: CASSAWDRENEKLFF.